This is a list of T cell receptor beta chains from one sample in a study of T cell responses to AZD1222 COVID-19 vaccine. Sequencing used immunoSEQ multiplex PCR; TCRdb keeps in-frame clones, though not all of them. The sample carries 150,000 to 200,000 clones, 90% recorded once. The input for sequencing was peripheral blood, taken on day 0 of AZD1222 vaccination. The receptors here all came from an adult in good health. Each CDR3 is given with its conserved first and last residue. The order of the fields is clone size, V gene, J gene, D gene, CDR3 DNA, CDR3 protein. D genes are given only for firm matches. A row's size may be missing; if present it is once, few, many or a size class.

once	TRBV6-5	TRBJ1-2	TRBD1	TGTGCCAGCAAGAGGGGGCCTGCTTCCTATGGCTACACCTTC	CASKRGPASYGYTF
-	TRBV18	TRBJ1-1	TRBD1	TGTGCCAGCTCACCATACATGGGACAGCCGAACACTGAAGCTTTCTTT	CASSPYMGQPNTEAFF
-	TRBV19	TRBJ2-7	-	TGTGCCAGTAGTCCTCACACGGAATACGAGCAGTACTTC	CASSPHTEYEQYF
-	TRBV18	TRBJ2-3	-	TGTGCCAGCTCACCCATAGCGCCGGGACGGAGCACAGATACGCAGTATTTT	CASSPIAPGRSTDTQYF
-	TRBV7-2	TRBJ2-5	-	TGTGCCAGCAGCTTAGGGGTCGCGGAGACCCAGTACTTC	CASSLGVAETQYF
-	TRBV25-1	TRBJ1-2	-	TGTGCCAGCAGTGGGGACGTCTATGGCTACACCTTC	CASSGDVYGYTF
-	TRBV4-2	TRBJ2-7	TRBD1	TGTGCCAGCAGCCCACAGGGGCACTACGAGCAGTACTTC	CASSPQGHYEQYF
-	TRBV5-1	TRBJ1-4	TRBD1	TGCGCCAGCAGCCCCGGGGACAGGGAAAAACTGTTTTTT	CASSPGDREKLFF
-	TRBV7-7	TRBJ2-1	TRBD2	TGTGCTAGCAGCTTAGCGTTCGGGGGGGGCCACAATGAGCAGTTCTTC	CASSLAFGGGHNEQFF
once	TRBV11-3	TRBJ2-3	-	TGTGCCAGCAGCTTAGGTGGGGCTACAGATACGCAGTATTTT	CASSLGGATDTQYF
-	TRBV7-2	TRBJ1-6	-	TGTGCCAGCAGGGACCCCTATAATTCACCCCTCCACTTT	CASRDPYNSPLHF
-	TRBV7-9	TRBJ2-5	TRBD1	TGTGCCAGCAGCGTACAGACAGGGGGCAATTTGGAGACCCAGTACTTC	CASSVQTGGNLETQYF
-	TRBV28	TRBJ2-5	TRBD1	TGTGCCAGCAGCCTCGGACAGGAGAACCGCCAAGAGACCCAGTACTTC	CASSLGQENRQETQYF
-	TRBV10-1	TRBJ1-6	-	TGCGCCAGCAGTGAGTATTCGGGACTCCCAGGTAGGCTGGGTAATTCACCCCTCCACTTT	CASSEYSGLPGRLGNSPLHF
once	TRBV28	TRBJ1-3	-	TGTGCCAGCAGTTTGGGTTTTACGGGGTTTCCATATTTT	CASSLGFTGFPYF
-	TRBV5-1	TRBJ2-5	-	TGCGCCAGCAGCTGGGGGGAAGGGACGGAGACCCAGTACTTC	CASSWGEGTETQYF
-	TRBV6-5	TRBJ1-5	-	TGTGCCAGCAGCCGAGACCGGGTTCAGCCCCAGCATTTT	CASSRDRVQPQHF
-	TRBV2	TRBJ2-3	-	TGTGCCAGCAAGCGTGGTCGAGAGGCAGATACGCAGTATTTT	CASKRGREADTQYF
-	TRBV19	TRBJ1-5	TRBD1	TGTGCCAGTAGTCCAAACGGACAGGGGCGATCTAGCAATCAGCCCCAGCATTTT	CASSPNGQGRSSNQPQHF